Listed below are T cell receptor beta chains from one sample, sequenced in a study of response to subunit inactivated influenza vaccine. Each CDR3 protein gets one entry after TCRdb re-called the RT-PCR reads with MiXCR. The table lists roughly 700,000 distinct CDR3 sequences, 14% of them singletons. This material consisted of PBMCs from blood, taken around 14 days before vaccination. Receptors were obtained from a man aged 50-59 years who received an inactivated influenza vaccine. CDR3s include the opening cysteine and the closing phenylalanine or tryptophan. A D gene is named only where the DNA matches it firmly. Part of the rows lack a size; the others show once, few, many or a class for expanded clones.

J: TRBJ2-3
D: TRBD2
V: TRBV20-1
size: NA
DNA: TGCAGTGCCACACCAGGACTAGCGGGACTATTGGGGGATACGCAGTATTTT
CDR3: CSATPGLAGLLGDTQYF

J: TRBJ2-1
D: TRBD1
V: TRBV7-9
size: few
DNA: TGTGCCAGCAGCCGGGACAGGGAGGACAATGAGCAGTTCTTC
CDR3: CASSRDREDNEQFF

J: TRBJ2-2
D: TRBD2
V: TRBV6-5
size: many
DNA: TGTGCCAGCAGTTACGGGGGACTAGCGGGGGGAAACACCGGGGAGCTGTTTTTT
CDR3: CASSYGGLAGGNTGELFF

J: TRBJ2-1
D: NA
V: TRBV7-2
size: NA
DNA: TGTGCCAGCAGCTTAGGGACAGTCCCAAGCTATGAGCAGTTCTTC
CDR3: CASSLGTVPSYEQFF

J: TRBJ2-7
D: NA
V: TRBV27
size: NA
DNA: TGTGCCAGCAGTTTAGAAGGGGGGCTTGTGACCTACGAGCAGTACTTC
CDR3: CASSLEGGLVTYEQYF

J: TRBJ2-1
D: NA
V: TRBV30
size: NA
DNA: TGTGCCTGGAGTCTACAGGGATCGGCCTACAATGAGCAGTTCTTC
CDR3: CAWSLQGSAYNEQFF

J: TRBJ2-7
D: TRBD2
V: TRBV7-6
size: few
DNA: TGTGCCAGCAGCCCGCAGAGTTTCTCTAGCGGGGACCTTGGGGAGCAGTACTTC
CDR3: CASSPQSFSSGDLGEQYF

J: TRBJ2-7
D: TRBD1
V: TRBV18
size: few
DNA: TGTGCCAGCTCACCCGGGACAGGGTTCCACGAGCAGTACTTC
CDR3: CASSPGTGFHEQYF

J: TRBJ2-1
D: TRBD2
V: TRBV24-1
size: NA
DNA: TGTGCCACCAGTGATTTTGGCGGGAGCTCCTACAATGAGCAGTTCTTC
CDR3: CATSDFGGSSYNEQFF

J: TRBJ2-1
D: TRBD1
V: TRBV24-1
size: many
DNA: TGTGCCACCAGTGATTTGCGGGACAGCTCGAATGAGCAGTTCTTC
CDR3: CATSDLRDSSNEQFF

J: TRBJ2-2
D: TRBD2
V: TRBV27
size: few
DNA: TGTGCCAGCAGAAGCGGGATGCAATCGAACACCGGGGAGCTGTTTTTT
CDR3: CASRSGMQSNTGELFF

J: TRBJ1-4
D: NA
V: TRBV7-9
size: few
DNA: TGTGCCAGCAGCCCCGGCCCCCCCATTCTTCTGTTTTTT
CDR3: CASSPGPPILLFF

J: TRBJ1-2
D: TRBD1
V: TRBV4-2
size: NA
DNA: TGTGCCAGCAGCCAACCACGAGGACAGGGAGGATATGGCTACACCTTC
CDR3: CASSQPRGQGGYGYTF

J: TRBJ2-4
D: TRBD1
V: TRBV28
size: few
DNA: TGTGCCAGCAGTTTCTACGGGACAGGGGAGAGAGACATTCAGTACTTC
CDR3: CASSFYGTGERDIQYF

J: TRBJ2-3
D: NA
V: TRBV2
size: once
DNA: TGTGCCAGCAGAGTGACATCGGGTCGGGATACGCAGTATTTT
CDR3: CASRVTSGRDTQYF

J: TRBJ1-5
D: NA
V: TRBV12-3/TRBV12-4
size: few
DNA: TGTGCCAGCAGTTTTTCGGGGACTCAGCCCCAGCATTTT
CDR3: CASSFSGTQPQHF

J: TRBJ2-1
D: NA
V: TRBV3-1
size: few
DNA: TGTGCCAGCAGCCACCTCTACAATGAGCAGTTCTTC
CDR3: CASSHLYNEQFF

J: TRBJ1-1
D: NA
V: TRBV25-1
size: few
DNA: TGTGCCAGCAGTGAATTGGGTCGGGGGGACACTGAAGCTTTCTTT
CDR3: CASSELGRGDTEAFF

J: TRBJ2-7
D: TRBD1
V: TRBV7-7
size: few
DNA: TGTGCTATAAAAAACCGGGACAGGGAGACTCCCTACGAGCAGTACTTC
CDR3: CAIKNRDRETPYEQYF

J: TRBJ1-1
D: NA
V: TRBV7-9
size: many
DNA: TGTGCCAGCAGCTCCGTCGGGGGGACTGAAGCTTTCTTT
CDR3: CASSSVGGTEAFF

J: TRBJ2-7
D: NA
V: TRBV20-1
size: NA
DNA: TGCAGTGCGACCCCCCAGGGGAAGCTGGGCTACGAGCAGTACTTC
CDR3: CSATPQGKLGYEQYF

J: TRBJ2-3
D: NA
V: TRBV20-1
size: NA
DNA: TGCAGTGCTAGAGATAGCCTAAAAGGGGCAGATACGCAGTATTTT
CDR3: CSARDSLKGADTQYF

J: TRBJ2-3
D: TRBD1
V: TRBV29-1
size: few
DNA: TGCAGCGGTCTCAGGGGGAACACAGATACGCAGTATTTT
CDR3: CSGLRGNTDTQYF

J: TRBJ1-1
D: NA
V: TRBV9
size: NA
DNA: TGTGCCAGCAGCGCCCCGGACAGTGAAGCTTTCTTT
CDR3: CASSAPDSEAFF

J: TRBJ2-5
D: TRBD2
V: TRBV5-5
size: few
DNA: TGTGCCAGCAGCGCCTTACTAGCGGGGACCGAGACCCAGTACTTC
CDR3: CASSALLAGTETQYF

J: TRBJ2-5
D: NA
V: TRBV15
size: NA
DNA: TGTGCCACCAGCCCGGACCGGGCATACCTATTTAGCGAGACCCAGTACTTC
CDR3: CATSPDRAYLFSETQYF

J: TRBJ1-2
D: NA
V: TRBV4-2
size: many
DNA: TGTGCCAGCAGCCAAGAGGCAGAAGATAACTATGGCTACACCTTC
CDR3: CASSQEAEDNYGYTF

J: TRBJ2-1
D: NA
V: TRBV27
size: NA
DNA: TGTGCCAGCAGTTTACTAAGCTACCAGAATTACAATGAGCAGTTCTTC
CDR3: CASSLLSYQNYNEQFF

J: TRBJ2-1
D: TRBD2
V: TRBV6-2/TRBV6-3
size: NA
DNA: TGTGCCAGCAGTTACGGTGGTAGCGGGAGGGTAAATGAGCAGTTCTTC
CDR3: CASSYGGSGRVNEQFF

J: TRBJ2-1
D: NA
V: TRBV4-3
size: NA
DNA: TGCGCCAGCAGCCAAGATTCGGGAGCAGGTGAGCAGTTCTTC
CDR3: CASSQDSGAGEQFF

J: TRBJ2-3
D: NA
V: TRBV6-1
size: NA
DNA: TGTGCCAGCAACACACCTAGGGTCGGCGCAGATACGCAGTATTTT
CDR3: CASNTPRVGADTQYF

J: TRBJ2-7
D: NA
V: TRBV28
size: NA
DNA: TGTGCCAGCAGGGAGGGACAGATTTACGAGCAGTACTTC
CDR3: CASREGQIYEQYF

J: TRBJ2-6
D: NA
V: TRBV7-3
size: few
DNA: TGTGCCAGCAGCTCACCGGCGGGGGCCAACGTCCTGACTTTC
CDR3: CASSSPAGANVLTF

J: TRBJ1-2
D: TRBD1
V: TRBV4-1
size: few
DNA: TGCGCCAGCAGCCAAGCCCCGTACAGGGGAACTAACTATGGCTACACCTTC
CDR3: CASSQAPYRGTNYGYTF

J: TRBJ2-1
D: TRBD2
V: TRBV29-1
size: few
DNA: TGCAGCGCTGTGGGGACTAACCAATACAATGAGCAGTTCTTC
CDR3: CSAVGTNQYNEQFF

J: TRBJ1-1
D: NA
V: TRBV6-2/TRBV6-3
size: NA
DNA: TGTGCCAGCAGCCGAGACGGATACGAAGCTTTCTTT
CDR3: CASSRDGYEAFF

J: TRBJ1-1
D: NA
V: TRBV6-5
size: few
DNA: TGTGCCAGCAGTTATAGGCGGCGAGCTTTCTTT
CDR3: CASSYRRRAFF

J: TRBJ1-1
D: TRBD1
V: TRBV5-1
size: many
DNA: TGCGCCAGCAGCGTCACACAGGGGAGTGGGACTGAAGCTTTCTTT
CDR3: CASSVTQGSGTEAFF

J: TRBJ2-1
D: NA
V: TRBV2
size: NA
DNA: TGTGCCAGCAGTGATGAAATCAGCTCCTACAATGAGCAGTTCTTC
CDR3: CASSDEISSYNEQFF

J: TRBJ2-7
D: NA
V: TRBV11-2
size: many
DNA: TGTGCCAGCAGCTTACAGAACTCCTACGAGCAGTACTTC
CDR3: CASSLQNSYEQYF

J: TRBJ2-3
D: TRBD2
V: TRBV27
size: many
DNA: TGTGCCAGCATGGTGCAGCGGGGTGATACGCAGTATTTT
CDR3: CASMVQRGDTQYF

J: TRBJ2-1
D: NA
V: TRBV6-5
size: many
DNA: TGTGCCAGCAGTTACGGGTACCACCATGAGCAGTTCTTC
CDR3: CASSYGYHHEQFF

J: TRBJ2-2
D: TRBD1
V: TRBV12-3/TRBV12-4
size: many
DNA: TGTGCCAGCAGTTCCTCGGGACAGGCCGGGGAGCTGTTTTTT
CDR3: CASSSSGQAGELFF

J: TRBJ2-7
D: NA
V: TRBV20-1
size: few
DNA: TGCAGTGGTCGACACTTAATACCCTACGAGCAGTACTTC
CDR3: CSGRHLIPYEQYF

J: TRBJ2-3
D: TRBD1
V: TRBV20-1
size: few
DNA: TGCAGTGCTAGCCCTGGACAGGGGGATCCAGATACGCAGTATTTT
CDR3: CSASPGQGDPDTQYF